What follows are 2 T cell receptor beta chains derived from one specimen sequenced in a study of radiation and T cells in renal cell carcinoma. Indicated time point: baseline pretreatment blood. The treatment is: 15 Gy SBRT to primary tumor, nephrectomy 4 weeks later. TCRdb's copy holds only in-frame clones and misses some; the assay was immunoSEQ multiplex PCR. The table includes approximately 110,000 clones, roughly 80% detected once. The sample in question was blood, obtained from a patient whose treatment included radiotherapy and nephrectomy. The origin of the receptors is a woman in her fifties or sixties with renal cell carcinoma.

This clone was counted only a few times. This chain joins TRBV30 and TRBJ1-5; D not certain. In germline, CDR1 is GTSNPN, CDR2 SVGIG (reference sequence). Trimming left V 6 bases short and J 2 bases short, with 11 bases between. CDR3 length equals 13 residues. DNA of the CDR3: TGTGCCTGTCAGGTGAGGGGCAATCAGCCCCAGCATTTT. It encodes CACQVRGNQPQHF.

The chain uses TRBV19 and TRBJ2-4; D not certain. The germline CDR1 and CDR2 sequences are LNHDA and SQIVND (reference sequence). Trimming removed 7 bases from V and 5 bases from J, with 12 bases in between. The CDR3 sequence is 13 residues long. The CDR3 protein is CASNNLGENIQYF. In DNA, the CDR3 is TGTGCCAGTAATAACTTAGGAGAAAACATTCAGTACTTC.